A selection of T cell receptor beta chains follows, all from one sample in a study of blood T cells in healthy people across ages. One entry per CDR3 protein results from TCRdb running MiXCR on the 5' RACE reads. The sample lists about 1.4 million distinct CDR3 sequences; almost 60% were seen once. The specimen sequenced was blood. These TCRs come from a man between 18 and 29 years old in good health. Both conserved end residues are part of each CDR3. The D gene is left open where the match is weak. Rows give clone size only sometimes, using once, few, many, or a class for an expanded clone.

clone size	V gene	J gene	D gene	CDR3 DNA	CDR3 protein
-	TRBV5-1	TRBJ2-3	-	TGCGCCAGCAGCTCCACGACATACGCAGGGGATACGCAGTATTTT	CASSSTTYAGDTQYF
-	TRBV12-3/TRBV12-4	TRBJ1-5	-	TGTGCCAGCAGTTATTATGGGAGCAATCAGCCCCAGCATTTT	CASSYYGSNQPQHF
-	TRBV10-3	TRBJ2-7	-	TGTGCCACCAGTGATTCGACCTACGAGCAGTACTTC	CATSDSTYEQYF
-	TRBV27	TRBJ2-4	-	TGTGCCAGCAGTTTATCCGGATTAGGCGGTAAAAACATTCAGTACTTC	CASSLSGLGGKNIQYF
-	TRBV27	TRBJ2-1	-	TGTGCCAGCAGTTTAGTGGACAGTAGGAATGAGCAGTTCTTC	CASSLVDSRNEQFF
few	TRBV10-3	TRBJ2-7	-	TGTGCCATCAGTGACCCAACAGGGCTTACCTCCTACGAGCAGTACTTC	CAISDPTGLTSYEQYF
-	TRBV4-3	TRBJ2-1	-	TGCGCCAGCAACCAAGGGGCAGGCATATACAATGAGCAGTTCTTC	CASNQGAGIYNEQFF
once	TRBV9	TRBJ2-5	-	TGTGCCAGCACCAAAGGTCCTAGTCGTGCGGAGACCCAGTACTTC	CASTKGPSRAETQYF
few	TRBV20-1	TRBJ2-7	TRBD1	TGCAGTGCTAGAAGGACAGGGGAGGCCTACGAGCAGTACTTC	CSARRTGEAYEQYF
-	TRBV5-4	TRBJ2-1	TRBD1	TGTGCCAGCAGCCCTCGGGACAGTAAAGATGAGCAGTTCTTC	CASSPRDSKDEQFF
few	TRBV20-1	TRBJ2-3	-	TGCAGTGCTAGCCGGAGCCTAGGCGTTACGCAGTATTTT	CSASRSLGVTQYF
-	TRBV5-6	TRBJ2-5	TRBD2	TGTGCCAGCAGCCCTGGACTAGCGGGGGGCCACGAAGAGACCCAGTACTTC	CASSPGLAGGHEETQYF
few	TRBV15	TRBJ2-7	TRBD2	TGTGCCACCAGCAGAGATCTGGTGACGATTAGCGGGATCGAGCAGTACTTC	CATSRDLVTISGIEQYF
-	TRBV4-2	TRBJ1-2	-	TGTGCCAGCAGCCCCTTTAGCCACTATGGCTACACCTTC	CASSPFSHYGYTF
-	TRBV7-2	TRBJ2-7	TRBD2	TGTGCCAGCAGCTTAGCACCCGGGACTAACTCCTACGAGCAGTACTTC	CASSLAPGTNSYEQYF
-	TRBV6-2/TRBV6-3	TRBJ1-1	-	TGTGCCAGCAGTGCAGGCCTTGGGGGGGCGAGCAGAGAAGCTTTCTTT	CASSAGLGGASREAFF
-	TRBV5-6	TRBJ2-5	-	TGTGCCAGCAGCTCGAGGCCAGCGCATAAAGAGACCCAGTACTTC	CASSSRPAHKETQYF
-	TRBV7-6	TRBJ2-5	-	TGTGCCAGCTCGACCGACCCGGGGCAAGAGACCCAGTACTTC	CASSTDPGQETQYF
-	TRBV12-3/TRBV12-4	TRBJ2-1	TRBD1	TGTGCCAGCAGTTTAGCGGGACAGGGGGCCCACAATGAGCAGTTCTTC	CASSLAGQGAHNEQFF
-	TRBV9	TRBJ1-1	-	TGTGCCAGCAGCGATGGGGGAAGGGGGACTGAAGCTTTCTTT	CASSDGGRGTEAFF
few	TRBV4-2	TRBJ2-1	TRBD2	TGTGCCAGCAGTTCGGGACTAGCGAATGAGCAGTTCTTC	CASSSGLANEQFF
few	TRBV7-9	TRBJ2-3	-	TGTGCCAGCAGTCTTGGCCGGAACGCACATACGCAGTATTTT	CASSLGRNAHTQYF
-	TRBV4-3	TRBJ2-7	-	TGCGCCAGCAGCCAAAGGGGCCATACTTACGAGCAGTACTTC	CASSQRGHTYEQYF
-	TRBV28	TRBJ2-7	-	TGTGCCAGCAGTTTAACTAGAAGGTACGAGCAGTACTTC	CASSLTRRYEQYF
once	TRBV3-1	TRBJ2-7	-	TGTGCCAGCAGCTTGGCCGGGGGCTTCGCCTACGAGCAGTACTTC	CASSLAGGFAYEQYF
-	TRBV6-5	TRBJ1-2	-	TGTGCCAGCAGTTCTACCACCGGGAGTTCTAACTATGGCTACACCTTC	CASSSTTGSSNYGYTF
-	TRBV2	TRBJ1-3	-	TGTGCCAGCAGTGAAGAGACAGGTGGAAACACCATATATTTT	CASSEETGGNTIYF
-	TRBV7-9	TRBJ1-1	-	TGTGCCAGCAGCTTAAGGGGGGGCGGACAGAGCATGAACACTGAAGCTTTCTTT	CASSLRGGGQSMNTEAFF
-	TRBV12-3/TRBV12-4	TRBJ1-1	TRBD1	TGTGCCAGCAGTTTAGGGGGACAGCTAATCAGGGCTCCTGAAGCTTTCTTT	CASSLGGQLIRAPEAFF
-	TRBV12-3/TRBV12-4	TRBJ1-4	-	TGTGCCAGCAGTTTAAGGGGACGGCCAAATGAAAAACTGTTTTTT	CASSLRGRPNEKLFF
few	TRBV15	TRBJ2-1	TRBD1	TGTGCCACCAGCAGATCTCCGGGACAGGGGGTTTCCAATGAGCAGTTCTTC	CATSRSPGQGVSNEQFF
-	TRBV20-1	TRBJ1-4	-	TGCAGTGCTAGAGATTGGCACAGGGACGGAGAAAAACTGTTTTTT	CSARDWHRDGEKLFF
-	TRBV7-2	TRBJ2-7	-	TGTGCCAGCAGCTCCCAGACAGGAACGATCTACGAGCAGTACTTC	CASSSQTGTIYEQYF
-	TRBV9	TRBJ1-2	TRBD1	TGTGCCAGCACCCCAAGGGACAGGGACTATGGCTACACCTTC	CASTPRDRDYGYTF
-	TRBV15	TRBJ2-1	TRBD2	TGTGCCGCGGGGGGGTCCTACAATGAGCAGTTCTTC	CAAGGSYNEQFF
-	TRBV20-1	TRBJ2-1	TRBD2	TGCAGTGCTAGGGTAGCGGGACATGCTGCCAATGAGCAGTTCTTC	CSARVAGHAANEQFF
few	TRBV2	TRBJ2-3	-	TGTGCCAGCAGTGAATTGCAGGGAGTCACAGATACGCAGTATTTT	CASSELQGVTDTQYF
-	TRBV15	TRBJ2-2	TRBD2	TGTGCCACCAGCAGAGATGGGCTAGCGGTACGCACGGCACCTCTCACCGGGGAGCTGTTTTTT	CATSRDGLAVRTAPLTGELFF
-	TRBV4-2	TRBJ2-5	TRBD2	TGTGCCAGCAGCCAAGTCGCAATTACTAATGGACTAGCATGGGAGACCCAGTACTTC	CASSQVAITNGLAWETQYF
-	TRBV7-2	TRBJ1-2	-	TGTGCCAGCAGCTTAGGTCCTCCCACCTTC	CASSLGPPTF
few	TRBV6-4	TRBJ1-2	TRBD1	TGTGCCAGTGGACAGGATTATGGCTACACCTTC	CASGQDYGYTF
few	TRBV7-9	TRBJ2-7	-	TGTGCCAGCAGCTTTGGCGAGGGGGTCCCCTACGAGCAGTACTTC	CASSFGEGVPYEQYF
-	TRBV6-5	TRBJ1-1	-	TGTGCCAGCAGTTATAGGCAGGGCCAGAACACTGAAGCTTTCTTT	CASSYRQGQNTEAFF
few	TRBV4-2	TRBJ2-5	-	TGTGCCAGCAGCCAAGCCCAACGGGGAGACCATTTATGGACCCAGTACTTC	CASSQAQRGDHLWTQYF
-	TRBV7-9	TRBJ2-1	TRBD1	TGTGCCAGTACTTCCGGGACAGCCTACAATGAGCAGTTCTTC	CASTSGTAYNEQFF
-	TRBV27	TRBJ1-1	-	TGTGCCAGCAGTATTTGGAGATGCACTGAAGCTTTCTTT	CASSIWRCTEAFF
-	TRBV4-1	TRBJ2-7	-	TGCGCCAGCAGCCAAGTGCGCCCCCCCCAGGCAGGGCCCCACGAGCAGTACTTC	CASSQVRPPQAGPHEQYF
-	TRBV29-1	TRBJ2-1	TRBD2	TGCAGCCTTGGGGGGGAGTCCTACAATGAGCAGTTCTTC	CSLGGESYNEQFF
-	TRBV7-9	TRBJ2-1	TRBD2	TGTGCCAGCACCATAGCGGGAGGGTTCTACAATGAGCAGTTCTTC	CASTIAGGFYNEQFF
-	TRBV7-9	TRBJ1-4	-	TGTGCCAGCAGCTATAGTCGTGGGGGTGGGGAAAAACTGTTTTTT	CASSYSRGGGEKLFF
-	TRBV25-1	TRBJ1-4	TRBD1	TGTGCCAGCAGTGAAAGGACAGGGGGAGGTGAAAAACTGTTTTTT	CASSERTGGGEKLFF
-	TRBV20-1	TRBJ2-3	TRBD2	TGCAGTGCCACCGGGGGGGACACAGATACGCAGTATTTT	CSATGGDTDTQYF
-	TRBV20-1	TRBJ2-5	TRBD1	TGCAGTGCTAGCGACAGGGTCGGCGAGACCCAGTACTTC	CSASDRVGETQYF
-	TRBV18	TRBJ1-1	-	TGTGCCAGCTCATCTAGGGTTTCGAACACTGAAGCTTTCTTT	CASSSRVSNTEAFF
once	TRBV2	TRBJ2-1	-	TGTGCCAGCGGAAGTCCGGGTGAGCAGTTCTTC	CASGSPGEQFF